This TCR beta chain was identified in a study of a mutant IDH1 vaccine in newly diagnosed glioma (dated by TCRdb to the early 2020s). For the wider study: Across visits V03 through V10, patients got a total of eight vaccinations, given in weeks 1, 3, 5, 7, 11, 15, 19 and 23. Before enrollment, most patients had been given radiochemotherapy with temozolomide as standard therapy, while the rest had received either radiotherapy alone or temozolomide alone. The approximately 30 treated patients were around 60% male and roughly 40% female, with a mean age of roughly 42 years. Longitudinal TCRB deep sequencing was done for some 26 treated patients, wherever samples were available for exploratory analyses. Vaccination was initiated 4-6 weeks after radiotherapy alone, or concurrently with temozolomide cycles in the chemotherapy-containing groups. Peripheral blood was collected at six visits: V03 (baseline), V05, V07, V10, V12 and V13.

The table lists this clone with a few counts. Its antigen has not been determined. Within one base of it there is no much larger clone, and no base qualities were kept. The time point label, read with the paper, signifies: week 11, during vaccination. Every vaccine dose consisted of 300 ug of a 20-mer mutant IDH1 peptide in Montanide, administered subcutaneously together with topical imiquimod. All donors had newly diagnosed IDH1-mutant astrocytomas of WHO grade 3 or 4 that showed loss of nuclear ATRX. The samples were drawn from NOA16, a multicentre, single-arm, open-label phase I trial in Germany that tested a mutant IDH1 peptide vaccine in humans for the first time. Genomic DNA for TCRB sequencing was extracted from EDTA blood using the DNeasy Blood and Tissue Kit. According to the germline V gene, CDR1 reads SGHDT and CDR2 reads YYEEEE. Relative to germline, V is 0 bases shorter and J is 5 bases shorter, with 11 bases between their ends. The CDR3, from cysteine to phenylalanine, totals 14 residues. The retained sequence is limited to the CDR3, 42 bases, with the frame set at the first base.

Paper-wide results and their limitations: According to the authors, sample limitations meant that analyses of patient blood samples could not be reproduced. Pseudoprogression appeared unrelated to alterations in the top peripheral T cell clonotypes detected by TCRB sequencing. Availability determined which PBMC samples were chosen for TCRB deep sequencing. Immune responses induced by the vaccine were seen in around 94% of patients across multiple MHC alleles.

Preparation of the library involved the immunoSEQ multiplex PCR assay. Following the manufacturer's protocol, the hsTCRB Kit was used to amplify rearranged TCR beta chain sequences. TCRB libraries were sequenced on an Illumina MiSeq. Turning to the authors' computational methods: The proprietary platform of the kit vendor was used for demultiplexing, trimming and gene mapping. TCRdb took over this immuneACCESS table, retaining in-frame rearrangements with V and J assigned. Such tables are incomplete; in checked studies, under half of the missing clones stem from an unresolved V gene, and the remainder is unexplained. The DNA was the basis for D and trimming; V, J and clone size are from that table. A total of about 32,000 clones appear in this sample, 75% to 85% of them only once. Of the sample, approximately 25% falls within the top ten clones.

Sequencing was performed on PBMCs, taken from a glioma patient whose treatment included an IDH1 peptide vaccine. This chain joins TRBV5-6 to TRBJ1-1; there is no confident call for the D gene. The clonotype originates from a man aged 25 to 45 with glioma. This receptor carries the CDR3 CASSLAPLGTEAFF. At the DNA level, the sequence is TGTGCCAGCAGCTTGGCCCCCCTCGGGACTGAAGCTTTCTTT.